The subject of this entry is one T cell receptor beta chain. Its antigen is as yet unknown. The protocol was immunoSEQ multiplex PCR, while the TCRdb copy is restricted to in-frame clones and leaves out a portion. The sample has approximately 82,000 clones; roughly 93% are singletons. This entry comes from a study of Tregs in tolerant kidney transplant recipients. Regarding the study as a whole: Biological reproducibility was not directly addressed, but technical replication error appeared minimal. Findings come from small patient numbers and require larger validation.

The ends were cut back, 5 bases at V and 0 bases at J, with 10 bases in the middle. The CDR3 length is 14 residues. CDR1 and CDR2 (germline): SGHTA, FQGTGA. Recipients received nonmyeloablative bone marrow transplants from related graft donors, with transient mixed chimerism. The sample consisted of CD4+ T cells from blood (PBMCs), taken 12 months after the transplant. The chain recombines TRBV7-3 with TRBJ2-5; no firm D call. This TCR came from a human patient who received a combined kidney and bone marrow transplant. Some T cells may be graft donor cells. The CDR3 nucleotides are TGTGCCAGCAGCCCTTGGGCCAACCAAGAGACCCAGTACTTC. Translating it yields CASSPWANQETQYF. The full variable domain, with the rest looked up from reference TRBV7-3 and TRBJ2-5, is GAGVSQTPSNKVTEKGKYVELRCDPISGHTALYWYRQSLGQGPEFLIYFQGTGAADDSGLPNDRFFAVRPEGSVSTLKIQRTERGDSAVYLCASSPWANQETQYFGPGTRLLVL.